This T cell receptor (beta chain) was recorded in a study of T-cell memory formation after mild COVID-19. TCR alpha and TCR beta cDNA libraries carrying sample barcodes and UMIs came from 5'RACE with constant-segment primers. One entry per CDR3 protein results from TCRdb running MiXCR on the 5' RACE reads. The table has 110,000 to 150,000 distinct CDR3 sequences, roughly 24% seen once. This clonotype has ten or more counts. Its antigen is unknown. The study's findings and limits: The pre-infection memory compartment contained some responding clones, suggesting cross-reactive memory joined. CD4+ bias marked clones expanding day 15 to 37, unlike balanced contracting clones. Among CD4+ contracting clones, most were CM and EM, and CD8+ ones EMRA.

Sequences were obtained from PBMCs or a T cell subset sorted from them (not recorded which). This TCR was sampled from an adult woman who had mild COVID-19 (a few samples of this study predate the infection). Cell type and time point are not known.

DNA of the CDR3: TGCGCCAGCAGTGAACCAGGACAGGGCGAGGGGACCTACGAGCAGTACTTC. Encoded protein: CASSEPGQGEGTYEQYF. V is TRBV10-1 and J is TRBJ2-7; 8 bases map to TRBD1. V was clipped by 3 bases and J by 2 bases; unmatched bases: 12. CDR1 is WNHNN, CDR2 SYGVQD, per germline (reference sequence). The CDR3 is 17 residues long.